This T cell receptor beta chain was obtained from a study of blood T cell repertoires in COVID-19. Study overall: Whether acute or convalescent, the COVID-19 samples came from the United States, Italy and Spain.

From germline, CDR1 is MNHNS and CDR2 SASEGT. The CDR3 covers 14 residues. Trimming took 3 bases from V and 8 from J, leaving 13 bases between them. How the authors handled the data: The authors estimated nucleated cell counts from reference gene primer amplification. Data came from immunoSEQ multiplex PCR; TCRdb stores just in-frame clones and leaves some out. V, J and clone size derive from that table, while D and trimming were established from the DNA sequence. This sample carries 200,000 to 250,000 clones, about 86% of them seen once, and the ten largest clones take 1.4% to 1.5%. The receptor was isolated from a man between 18 and 29 years old with active or convalescent COVID-19. Sequenced material: peripheral blood. The V and J genes are TRBV6-1 and TRBJ1-4; maybe TRBD1 (6 bases). Here the CDR3 reads CASSDRGLWEKLFF. The CDR3 coding sequence is TGTGCCAGCAGTGACAGGGGCTTGTGGGAAAAACTGTTTTTT.